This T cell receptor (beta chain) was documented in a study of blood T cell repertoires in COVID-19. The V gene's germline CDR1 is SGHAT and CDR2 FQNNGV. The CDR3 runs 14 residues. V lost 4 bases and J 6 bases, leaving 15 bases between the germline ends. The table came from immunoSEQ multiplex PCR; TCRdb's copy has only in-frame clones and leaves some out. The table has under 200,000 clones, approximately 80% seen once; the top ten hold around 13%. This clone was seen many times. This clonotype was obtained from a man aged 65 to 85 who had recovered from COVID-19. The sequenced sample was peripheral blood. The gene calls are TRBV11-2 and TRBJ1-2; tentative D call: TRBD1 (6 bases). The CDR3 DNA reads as TGTGCCAGCAGCTACATTGGGGGCAGAGATGGCTACACCTTC. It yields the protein CASSYIGGRDGYTF.